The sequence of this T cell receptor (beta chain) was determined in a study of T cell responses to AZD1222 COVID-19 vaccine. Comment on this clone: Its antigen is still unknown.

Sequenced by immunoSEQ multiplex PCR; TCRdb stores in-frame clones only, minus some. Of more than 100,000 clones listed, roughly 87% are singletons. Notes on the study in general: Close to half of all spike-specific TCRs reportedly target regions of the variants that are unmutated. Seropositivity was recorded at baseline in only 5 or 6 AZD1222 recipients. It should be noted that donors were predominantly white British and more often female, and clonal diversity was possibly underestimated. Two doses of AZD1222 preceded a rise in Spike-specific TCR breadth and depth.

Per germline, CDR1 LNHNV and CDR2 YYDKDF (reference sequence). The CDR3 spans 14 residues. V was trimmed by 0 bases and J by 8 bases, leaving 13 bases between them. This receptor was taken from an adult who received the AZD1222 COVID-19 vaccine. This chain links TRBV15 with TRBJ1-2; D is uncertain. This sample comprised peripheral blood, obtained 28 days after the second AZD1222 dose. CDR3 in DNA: TGTGCCACCAGCAGAGATCGTACGGCGTACGGCTACACCTTC. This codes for CATSRDRTAYGYTF.